This T cell receptor (beta chain) was identified during a study of blood T cell repertoires in COVID-19. As originally analysed: How many nucleated cells were present was estimated from reference gene primer amplification. Profiled with immunoSEQ multiplex PCR; TCRdb holds only in-frame clones, not every one. V and J calls and clone size are copied from that table; D and trimming were computed from the DNA. The sample consists of roughly 100,000 clones, about 85% of them appearing once. The CDR3 totals 12 residues. Between the trimmed V and J ends, which lost 0 bases and 5 bases, there was a span of 3 bases. The germline gives CDR1 SGHAT, CDR2 FQNNGV.

The chain combines TRBV11-2 with TRBJ2-3; D not certain. Material for sequencing was peripheral blood. The clonotype originates from a man over 45 with acute or convalescent COVID-19. The CDR3 loop reads CASSLDKDTQYF. CDR3 in DNA: TGTGCCAGCAGCTTAGACAAAGATACGCAGTATTTT. Full variable domain (remainder filled in from reference TRBV11-2 and TRBJ2-3): EAGVAQSPRYKIIEKRQSVAFWCNPISGHATLYWYQQILGQGPKLLIQFQNNGVVDDSQLPKDRFSAERLKGVDSTLKIQPAKLEDSAVYLCASSLDKDTQYFGPGTRLTVL.